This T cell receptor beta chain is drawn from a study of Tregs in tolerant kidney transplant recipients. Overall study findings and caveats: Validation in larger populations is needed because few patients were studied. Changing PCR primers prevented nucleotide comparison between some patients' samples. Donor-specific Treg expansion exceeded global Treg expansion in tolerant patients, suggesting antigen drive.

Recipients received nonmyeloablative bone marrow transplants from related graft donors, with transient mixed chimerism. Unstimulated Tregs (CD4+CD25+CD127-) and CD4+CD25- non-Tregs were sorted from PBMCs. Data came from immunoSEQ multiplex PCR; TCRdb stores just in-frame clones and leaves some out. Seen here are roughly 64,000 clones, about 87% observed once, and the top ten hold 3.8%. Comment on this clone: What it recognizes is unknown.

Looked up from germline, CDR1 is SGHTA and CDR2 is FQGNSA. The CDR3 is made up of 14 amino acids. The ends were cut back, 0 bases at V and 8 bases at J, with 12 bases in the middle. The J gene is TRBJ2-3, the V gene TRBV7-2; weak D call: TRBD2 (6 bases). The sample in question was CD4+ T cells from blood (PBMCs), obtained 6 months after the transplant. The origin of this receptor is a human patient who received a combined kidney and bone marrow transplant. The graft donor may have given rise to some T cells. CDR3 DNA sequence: TGTGCCAGCAGCTTAGCCGGGACTGGCGGTACGCAGTATTTT. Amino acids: CASSLAGTGGTQYF.